The T cell receptor beta chain under discussion was sequenced for a study of T cell changes during pregnancy in multiple sclerosis. The CDR3 is made up of 17 amino acids. In germline, CDR1 is SGHTA, CDR2 FQGNSA. Trimming shortened V by 1 base and J by 1 base, and 14 bases separated the two germline ends. Repertoires were generated with immunoSEQ multiplex PCR, while TCRdb's copy carries only in-frame clones and drops some. The sample shows about 68,000 clones, about 89% of them seen only once. The rearrangement uses TRBV7-2 and TRBJ2-4, with TRBD2 as a possible D gene (5 bases). The input for sequencing was peripheral blood, taken in the second trimester of pregnancy. The sequence came from a female donor with multiple sclerosis, enrolled in a pregnancy study. Written as DNA, the CDR3 is TGTGCCAGCAGCTTAGGATCGGGGTTTCGGGCCAAAAACATTCAGTACTTC. The encoded protein is CASSLGSGFRAKNIQYF.